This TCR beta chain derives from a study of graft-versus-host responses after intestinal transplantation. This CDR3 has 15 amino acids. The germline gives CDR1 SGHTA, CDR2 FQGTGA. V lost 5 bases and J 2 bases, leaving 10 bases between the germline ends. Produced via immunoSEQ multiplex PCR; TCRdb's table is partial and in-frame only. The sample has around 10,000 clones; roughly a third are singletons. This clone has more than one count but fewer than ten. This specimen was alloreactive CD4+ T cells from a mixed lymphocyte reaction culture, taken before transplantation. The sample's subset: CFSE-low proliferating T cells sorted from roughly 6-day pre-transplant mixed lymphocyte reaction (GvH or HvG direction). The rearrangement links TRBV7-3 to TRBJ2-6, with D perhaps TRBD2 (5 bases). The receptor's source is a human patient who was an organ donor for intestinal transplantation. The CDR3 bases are TGTGCCAGCAGCCCTCTGAGGGCTGGGGCCAACGTCCTGACTTTC. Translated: CASSPLRAGANVLTF.